The sequence of this T cell receptor beta chain was determined in a study of T cells after yellow fever vaccination. The V gene's germline CDR1 is SGHRS and CDR2 YFSETQ. The CDR3 totals 16 residues. V lost 4 bases, J lost 2 bases, and 6 bases stayed unmatched. This clonotype has at least ten counts. Template switching by 5'RACE produced TCR cDNA, adding a universal primer site and UMIs. TCRdb reanalysed the 5' RACE reads using MiXCR and keeps one entry per CDR3 protein. Among under 250,000 distinct CDR3 sequences listed, around 3.1% were seen once. The specimen was CD4+ T cells sorted from PBMCs, collected 10 days after the yellow fever booster vaccination. The sequence derives from a man in his late teens or twenties who received the YFV17D yellow fever vaccine. The chain recombines TRBV5-1 with TRBJ2-3; 11 bases line up with TRBD2. The CDR3 protein is CASSPGTSGITDTQYF. The DNA of the CDR3 is TGCGCCAGCAGCCCAGGGACTAGCGGAATCACAGATACGCAGTATTTT.